This T cell receptor beta chain was found in a study of control samples from healthy donors and cancer patients. Some clones are missing from TCRdb's copy, which holds only in-frame ones; the method was immunoSEQ multiplex PCR. The profile shows approximately 150,000 clones, roughly 95% of them singletons. V was pared by 4 bases and J by 3 bases, with 9 bases between. The CDR3 runs to 13 residues. This clonotype originated in a woman in her 30s in good health. The J gene is TRBJ2-5, the V gene TRBV12-3 or TRBV12-4, with D hard to call. Material: blood. CDR3 nucleotide sequence: TGTGCCAGCAGTTCCCCATCTAAAGAGACCCAGTACTTC. Translated, it gives CASSSPSKETQYF.